The present T cell receptor beta chain was sequenced within a study of siplizumab effects on memory and regulatory T cells. Findings and caveats of the study: The alloreactive clones that mapped to unstimulated subsets made up only a minor fraction.

Clones were sequenced by immunoSEQ multiplex PCR, and TCRdb holds only the in-frame ones, with some missing. Of approximately 94,000 clones listed, approximately 94% were seen once; the top ten hold approximately 1.4%. Comment on this clone: The antigen is unknown.

Trimming removed 7 bases from V and 7 bases from J, with 17 bases in between. The length of the CDR3 is 14 residues. Germline V CDR1 and CDR2: ENHRY, SYGVKD. The rearrangement joins TRBV10-3 to TRBJ2-1; D is possibly TRBD1 (6 bases). Sequenced sample: non-Treg CD4+ T cells sorted from blood. The sequence was obtained from a human donor in good health. This CDR3 reads CAITQPGQSNEQFF. The CDR3 nucleotides are TGTGCCATCACCCAACCTGGACAGTCGAATGAGCAGTTCTTC.